This TCR beta chain is from a study of PD-1 blockade in classical Hodgkin lymphoma. Study-wide findings and caveats: Exclusion was applied to patients who started nivolumab under 1 year after ASCT. Relapsed/refractory patients reportedly had lower baseline diversity than newly diagnosed patients. Complete responders entered with baseline diversity on par with newly diagnosed patients, the results showed.

The table lists this clone with a few counts. The antigen is unknown. The repertoire was sequenced with immunoSEQ multiplex PCR; TCRdb's copy has only in-frame clones and lacks some. The sample holds around 30,000 clones, roughly 70% seen once. All patients experienced relapse after autologous stem cell transplantation, and brentuximab vedotin exposure was variable. CDR1 and CDR2 from the germline V gene are SNHLY and FYNNEI. Losses at the gene ends were 4 bases for V and 15 bases for J; bases not matched to a gene: 4. CDR3 length: 11 residues. The V gene is TRBV2, the J gene TRBJ2-1; 9 bases agree with TRBD2. The sequencing used peripheral blood mononuclear cells (PBMCs), collected before the second cycle of nivolumab. The clonotype originates from a human donor with classical Hodgkin lymphoma. CDR3 sequence: CASSAETSGFF. CDR3 bases: TGTGCCAGCAGTGCTGAGACTAGCGGGTTCTTC.